This TCR beta chain was identified during a study of glioma-infiltrating T cells. Overall study results and limits: CDR3 overlap between tissue and blood was very small. Gliomas, especially low-grade, showed above-expected tissue-blood divergence; non-neoplastic patients showed below.

Using RNA template, CDR3s of TCR alpha and beta were amplified with iRepertoire arm-PCR. One-step reverse transcription and amplification started from roughly 100-400 ng of tissue mRNA or PBMC total RNA. TCRdb redid the calling of the multiplex PCR reads with MiXCR, one entry per CDR3 protein. Here the sample spans 160,000 or so distinct CDR3 sequences, roughly two fifths being singletons. Notes on this clonotype: As yet, its antigen is unknown.

V shed 6 bases and J shed 5 bases, with 22 bases lying between them. This CDR3 is built from 16 residues. The sequence came from a human donor with low-grade glioma or glioblastoma, undergoing nonglioma brain surgery, or in good health (not recorded which). V gene TRBV12-3 or TRBV12-4 combines with J gene TRBJ2-5; D gene uncertain. Specimen: glioma tissue, nonneoplastic brain tissue, or PBMCs (not recorded which). CDR3 DNA sequence: TGTGCCAGCAGGTTGGATAAGAGCTTCGGCCGGGAGACCCAGTACTTC. As protein: CASRLDKSFGRETQYF.